The source of this TCR beta chain is a study of T cell responses to AZD1222 COVID-19 vaccine. TCRdb's table, derived via immunoSEQ multiplex PCR, lists solely in-frame clones and lacks some. The sample holds roughly 140,000 clones, around nine tenths seen once. The CDR3 consists of 15 residues. Trimming took off 6 bases at V and 4 bases at J, with 18 bases between the two ends. Germline CDR1 MNHEY, CDR2 SVGAGI. The TCR originated in an adult who received the AZD1222 COVID-19 vaccine. The chain employs TRBV6-5 and TRBJ1-2; tentatively, D is TRBD1 (5 bases). Sequencing was performed on peripheral blood, taken 28 days after the second AZD1222 dose. The CDR3 loop reads CASRPLDSAFYGYTF. CDR3 bases: TGTGCCAGCAGACCCCTAGACAGTGCCTTCTATGGCTACACCTTC.